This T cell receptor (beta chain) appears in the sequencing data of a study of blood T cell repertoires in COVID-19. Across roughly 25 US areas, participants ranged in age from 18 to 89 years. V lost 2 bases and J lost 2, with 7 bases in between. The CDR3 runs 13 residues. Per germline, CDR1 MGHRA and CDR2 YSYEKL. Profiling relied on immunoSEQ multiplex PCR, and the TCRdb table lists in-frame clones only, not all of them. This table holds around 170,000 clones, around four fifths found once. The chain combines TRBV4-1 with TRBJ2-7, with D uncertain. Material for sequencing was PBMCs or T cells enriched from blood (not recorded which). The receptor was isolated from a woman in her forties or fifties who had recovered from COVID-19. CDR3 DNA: TGCGCCAGCAGCCAAACCGCGGCCTACGAGCAGTACTTC. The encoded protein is CASSQTAAYEQYF.